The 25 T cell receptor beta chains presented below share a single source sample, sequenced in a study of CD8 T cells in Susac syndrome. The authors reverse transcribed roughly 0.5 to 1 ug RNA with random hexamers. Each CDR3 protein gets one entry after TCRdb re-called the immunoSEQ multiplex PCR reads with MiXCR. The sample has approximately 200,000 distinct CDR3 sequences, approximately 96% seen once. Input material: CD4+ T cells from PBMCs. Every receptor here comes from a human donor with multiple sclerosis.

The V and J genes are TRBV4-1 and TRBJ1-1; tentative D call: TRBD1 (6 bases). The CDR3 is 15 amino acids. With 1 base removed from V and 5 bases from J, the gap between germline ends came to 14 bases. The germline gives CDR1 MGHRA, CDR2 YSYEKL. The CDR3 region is CASSQAGGRRTEAFF. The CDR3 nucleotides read TGCGCCAGCAGCCAAGCCGGGGGGCGGAGGACTGAAGCTTTCTTT.

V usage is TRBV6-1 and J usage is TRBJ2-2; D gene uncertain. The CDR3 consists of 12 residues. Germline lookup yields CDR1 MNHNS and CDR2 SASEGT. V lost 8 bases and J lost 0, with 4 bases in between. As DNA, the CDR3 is TGTGCCAGCGGAACGAACACCGGGGAGCTGTTTTTT. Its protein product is CASGTNTGELFF.

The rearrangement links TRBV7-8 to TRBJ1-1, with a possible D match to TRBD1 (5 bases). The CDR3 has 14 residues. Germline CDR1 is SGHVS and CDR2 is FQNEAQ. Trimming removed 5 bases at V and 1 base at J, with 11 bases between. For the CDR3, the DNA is TGTGCCAGCAGCCCGACAGAACAGAACACTGAAGCTTTCTTT. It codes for CASSPTEQNTEAFF. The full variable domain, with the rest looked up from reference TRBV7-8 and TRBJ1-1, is GAGVSQSPRYKVAKRGQDVALRCDPISGHVSLFWYQQALGQGPEFLTYFQNEAQLDKSGLPSDRFFAERPEGSVSTLKIQRTQQEDSAVYLCASSPTEQNTEAFFGQGTRLTVV.

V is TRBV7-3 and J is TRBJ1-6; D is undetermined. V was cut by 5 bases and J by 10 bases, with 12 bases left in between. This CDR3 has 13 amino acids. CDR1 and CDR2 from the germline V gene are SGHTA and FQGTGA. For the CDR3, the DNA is TGTGCCAGCAGCCGGACCCATGGGTCACCCCTCCACTTT. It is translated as CASSRTHGSPLHF.

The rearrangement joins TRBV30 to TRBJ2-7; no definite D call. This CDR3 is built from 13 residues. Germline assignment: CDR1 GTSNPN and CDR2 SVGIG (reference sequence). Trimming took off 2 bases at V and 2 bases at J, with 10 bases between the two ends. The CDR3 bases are TGTGCCTGGAGTCGAAGAGTCCCCTACGAGCAGTACTTC. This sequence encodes CAWSRRVPYEQYF.

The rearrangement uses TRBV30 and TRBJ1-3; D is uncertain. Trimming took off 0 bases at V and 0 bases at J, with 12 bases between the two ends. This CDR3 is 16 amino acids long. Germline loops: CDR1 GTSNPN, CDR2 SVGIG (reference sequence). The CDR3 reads CAWSVATPSSGNTIYF. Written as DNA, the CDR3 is TGTGCCTGGAGTGTAGCGACACCATCCTCTGGAAACACCATATATTTT.

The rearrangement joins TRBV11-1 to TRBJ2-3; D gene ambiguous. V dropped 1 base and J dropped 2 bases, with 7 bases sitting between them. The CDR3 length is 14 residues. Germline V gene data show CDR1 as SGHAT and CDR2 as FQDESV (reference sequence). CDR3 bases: TGTGCCAGCAGCTTAGATACCAACACAGATACGCAGTATTTT. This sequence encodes CASSLDTNTDTQYF. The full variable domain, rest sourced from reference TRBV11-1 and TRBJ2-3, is EAEVAQSPRYKITEKSQAVAFWCDPISGHATLYWYRQILGQGPELLVQFQDESVVDDSQLPKDRFSAERLKGVDSTLKIQPAELGDSAMYLCASSLDTNTDTQYFGPGTRLTVL.

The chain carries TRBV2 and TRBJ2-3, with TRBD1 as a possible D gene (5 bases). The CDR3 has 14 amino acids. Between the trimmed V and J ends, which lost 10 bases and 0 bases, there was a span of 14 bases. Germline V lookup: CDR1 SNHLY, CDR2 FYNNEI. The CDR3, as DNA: TGTGCCAAAGGGGAACTACTAAGCACAGATACGCAGTATTTT. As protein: CAKGELLSTDTQYF.

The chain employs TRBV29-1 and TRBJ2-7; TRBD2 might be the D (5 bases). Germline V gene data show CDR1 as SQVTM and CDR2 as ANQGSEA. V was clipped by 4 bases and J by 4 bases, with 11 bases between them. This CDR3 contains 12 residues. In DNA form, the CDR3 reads TGCAGCGTTGCACGGGGAATGTACGAGCAGTACTTC. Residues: CSVARGMYEQYF.

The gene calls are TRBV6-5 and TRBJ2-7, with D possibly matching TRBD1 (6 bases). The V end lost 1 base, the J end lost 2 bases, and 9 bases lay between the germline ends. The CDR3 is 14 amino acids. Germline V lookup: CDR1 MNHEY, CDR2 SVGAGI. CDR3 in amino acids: CASSYWDTPYEQYF. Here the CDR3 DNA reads TGTGCCAGCAGTTACTGGGACACCCCCTACGAGCAGTACTTC.

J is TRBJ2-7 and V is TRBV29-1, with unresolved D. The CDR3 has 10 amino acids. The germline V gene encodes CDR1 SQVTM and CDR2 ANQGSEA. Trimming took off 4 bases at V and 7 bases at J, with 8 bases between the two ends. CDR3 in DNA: TGCAGCGTTGGAAGTGAAGAGCAGTACTTC. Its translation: CSVGSEEQYF.

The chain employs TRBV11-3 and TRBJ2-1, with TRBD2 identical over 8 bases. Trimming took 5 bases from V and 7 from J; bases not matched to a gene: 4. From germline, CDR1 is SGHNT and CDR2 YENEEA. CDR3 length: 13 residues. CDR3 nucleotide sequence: TGTGCCAGCAGCCCCCGCGGGGGGAATGAGCAGTTCTTC. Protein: CASSPRGGNEQFF.

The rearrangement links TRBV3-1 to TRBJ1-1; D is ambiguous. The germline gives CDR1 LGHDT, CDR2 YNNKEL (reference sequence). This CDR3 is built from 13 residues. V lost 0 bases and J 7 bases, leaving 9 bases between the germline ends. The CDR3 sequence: CASSQDGEGEAFF. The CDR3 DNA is TGTGCCAGCAGCCAAGATGGGGAGGGTGAAGCTTTCTTT.

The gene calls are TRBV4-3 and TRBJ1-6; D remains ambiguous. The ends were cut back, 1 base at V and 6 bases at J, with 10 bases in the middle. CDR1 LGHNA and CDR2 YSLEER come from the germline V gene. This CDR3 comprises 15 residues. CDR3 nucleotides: TGCGCCAGCAGCCAAGCTTTGATTCCTAATTCACCCCTCCACTTT. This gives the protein CASSQALIPNSPLHF.

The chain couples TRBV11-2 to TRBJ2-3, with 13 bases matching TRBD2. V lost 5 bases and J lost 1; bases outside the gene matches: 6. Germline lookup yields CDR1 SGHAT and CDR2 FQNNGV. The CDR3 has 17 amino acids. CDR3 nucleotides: TGTGCCAGCAGCCCACTAGCGGGGGGGCTCGGCACAGATACGCAGTATTTT. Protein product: CASSPLAGGLGTDTQYF.

CDR3 sequence: CAWGGQLNTEAFF. In DNA, the CDR3 is TGTGCCTGGGGGGGACAGCTAAACACTGAAGCTTTCTTT. The genes are TRBV30 and TRBJ1-1; TRBD1 matches at 7 bases. Germline assignment: CDR1 GTSNPN and CDR2 SVGIG (reference sequence). The CDR3 contains 13 residues. Losses at the gene ends were 5 bases for V and 2 bases for J; bases not matched to a gene: 5. Variable domain in full (rest from reference TRBV30 and TRBJ1-1): SQTIHQWPATLVQPVGSPLSLECTVEGTSNPNLYWYRQAAGRGLQLLFYSVGIGQISSEVPQNLSASRPQDRQFILSSKKLLLSDSGFYLCAWGGQLNTEAFFGQGTRLTVV.

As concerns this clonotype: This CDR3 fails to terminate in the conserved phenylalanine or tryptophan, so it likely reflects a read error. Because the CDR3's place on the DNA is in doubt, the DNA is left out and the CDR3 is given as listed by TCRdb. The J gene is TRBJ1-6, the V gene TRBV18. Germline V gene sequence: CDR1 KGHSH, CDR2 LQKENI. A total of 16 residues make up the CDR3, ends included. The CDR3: CASSPNPGTALGPTIY.

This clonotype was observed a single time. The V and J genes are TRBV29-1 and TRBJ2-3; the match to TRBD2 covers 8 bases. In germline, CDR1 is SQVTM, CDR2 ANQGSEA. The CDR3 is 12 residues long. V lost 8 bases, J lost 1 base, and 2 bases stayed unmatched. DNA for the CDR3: TGCAGCCAGACTAGCGGCACAGATACGCAGTATTTT. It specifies CSQTSGTDTQYF.

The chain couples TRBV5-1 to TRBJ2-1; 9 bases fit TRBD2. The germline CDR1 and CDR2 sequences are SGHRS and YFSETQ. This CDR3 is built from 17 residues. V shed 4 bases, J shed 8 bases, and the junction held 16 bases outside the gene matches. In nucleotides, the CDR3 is TGCGCCAGCAGCCCGCCTGCGGGGGGGCTTGCTGAGGATGAGCAGTTCTTC. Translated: CASSPPAGGLAEDEQFF.

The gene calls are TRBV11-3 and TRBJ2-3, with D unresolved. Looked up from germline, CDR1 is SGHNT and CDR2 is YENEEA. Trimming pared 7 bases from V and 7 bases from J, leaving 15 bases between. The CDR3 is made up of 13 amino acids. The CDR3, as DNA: TGTGCCAGCACTGGAACGCGATCAAATACGCAGTATTTT. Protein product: CASTGTRSNTQYF.

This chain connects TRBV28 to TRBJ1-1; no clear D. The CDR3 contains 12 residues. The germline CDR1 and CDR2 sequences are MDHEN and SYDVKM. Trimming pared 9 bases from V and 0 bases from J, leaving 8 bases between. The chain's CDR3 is CASRFLNTEAFF. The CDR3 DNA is TGTGCCAGTAGGTTCCTGAACACTGAAGCTTTCTTT.

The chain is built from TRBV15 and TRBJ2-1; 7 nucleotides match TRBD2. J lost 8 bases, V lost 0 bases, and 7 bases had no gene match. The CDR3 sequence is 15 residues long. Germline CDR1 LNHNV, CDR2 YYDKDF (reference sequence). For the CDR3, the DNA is TGTGCCACCAGCAGAGATCTGGGGGGGTTGGATGAGCAGTTCTTC. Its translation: CATSRDLGGLDEQFF.

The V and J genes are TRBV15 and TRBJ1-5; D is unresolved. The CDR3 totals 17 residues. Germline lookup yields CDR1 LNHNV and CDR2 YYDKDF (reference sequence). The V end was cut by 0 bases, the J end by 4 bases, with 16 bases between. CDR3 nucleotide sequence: TGTGCCACCAGCAGAGATACGGTTGGTCTTGGGAATCAGCCCCAGCATTTT. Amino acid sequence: CATSRDTVGLGNQPQHF.

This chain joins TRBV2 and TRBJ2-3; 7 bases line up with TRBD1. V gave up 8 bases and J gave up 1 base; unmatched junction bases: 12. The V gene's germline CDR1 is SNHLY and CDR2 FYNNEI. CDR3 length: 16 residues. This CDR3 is CASQPRGRGGTDTQYF. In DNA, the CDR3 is TGTGCCAGCCAACCGAGGGGGCGAGGGGGCACAGATACGCAGTATTTT.

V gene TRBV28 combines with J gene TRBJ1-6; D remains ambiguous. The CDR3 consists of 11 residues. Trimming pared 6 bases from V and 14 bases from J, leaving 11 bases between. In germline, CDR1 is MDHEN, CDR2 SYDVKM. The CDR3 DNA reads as TGTGCCAGCAGCGAGGTTTTTGCCCTCCACTTT. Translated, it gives CASSEVFALHF.